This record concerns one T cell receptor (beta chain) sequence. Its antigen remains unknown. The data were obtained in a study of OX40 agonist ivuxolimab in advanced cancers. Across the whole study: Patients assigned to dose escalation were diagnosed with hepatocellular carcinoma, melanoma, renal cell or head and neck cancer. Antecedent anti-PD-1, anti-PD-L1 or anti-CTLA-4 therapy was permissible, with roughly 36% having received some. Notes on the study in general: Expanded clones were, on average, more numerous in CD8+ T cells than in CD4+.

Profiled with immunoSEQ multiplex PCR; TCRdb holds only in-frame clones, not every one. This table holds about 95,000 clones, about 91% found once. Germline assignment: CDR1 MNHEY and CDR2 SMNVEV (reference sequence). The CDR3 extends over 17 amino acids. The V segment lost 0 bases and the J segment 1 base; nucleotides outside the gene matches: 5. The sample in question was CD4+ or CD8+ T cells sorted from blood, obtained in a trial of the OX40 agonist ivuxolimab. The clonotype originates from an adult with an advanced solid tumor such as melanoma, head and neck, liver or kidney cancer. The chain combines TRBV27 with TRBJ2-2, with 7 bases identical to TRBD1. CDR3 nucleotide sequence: TGTGCCAGCAGTTTATCCCTTCGGGACAGGAACACCGGGGAGCTGTTTTTT. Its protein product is CASSLSLRDRNTGELFF.